This T cell receptor (beta chain) came from a study of CD8+ T cells in alopecia areata. Study details: The drug, oral tofacitinib, was given to treated patients at 5 to 10 mg twice daily. Notes on the study in general: Normal scalp showed lower clonality than lesional scalp, especially alopecia totalis/universalis. Tofacitinib significantly lowered scalp clonality and expanded CD8+ clones among the top 100. Clarity of TCR sharing across patients fell short of that in mice, possibly HLA-related.

CDR1 is LNHDA, CDR2 SQIVND, per germline (reference sequence). The CDR3 is 14 amino acids. The V and J ends lost 4 bases and 5 bases, in that order; junction bases with no gene match: 8. Of note for this clone: Its antigen is unidentified.

The treatment denotes: oral pan-JAK inhibitor, 5-10 mg twice daily. As the sequencing template, cDNA was produced by extracting RNA and reverse transcribing it. Only in-frame clones appear in the TCRdb table, and some are missing; sequencing was by immunoSEQ multiplex PCR. This sample carries a few hundred thousand clones, about 60% of them seen once, and the ten largest clones take 0.75% to 0.95%. This receptor was taken from a human donor with alopecia areata. Sample: CD4+ T cells sorted from blood, taken at roughly week 52, from a patient treated with tofacitinib. The V and J genes are TRBV19 and TRBJ2-7; 7 nucleotides match TRBD1. DNA for the CDR3: TGTGCCAGTAGTAACCCGGGACAGACCAACGAGCAGTACTTC. It yields the protein CASSNPGQTNEQYF.